The rows below give T cell receptor beta chains drawn from one sample of a study of cytomegalovirus exposure and HLA in healthy donors. Repertoires were generated with immunoSEQ multiplex PCR, while TCRdb's copy carries only in-frame clones and drops some. The table has more than 120,000 clones, roughly 90% seen once; the top ten hold roughly 4.8%. Sequenced input: PBMCs. These receptors came from a man aged 18 to 29 in good health and CMV-seropositive. Each CDR3 is given with its conserved first and last residue. Each record gives: clone size, D gene, V gene, J gene, CDR3 DNA, CDR3 protein. The D gene is left open where the match is weak. Rows may omit the clone size; those that give it use once, few, many or a size class.

clone_size: -
d_call: TRBD2
v_call: TRBV7-2
j_call: TRBJ2-3
cdr3_nt: TGTGCCAGCAGCTTACGGACTAGCGGGGGTTTCACAGATACGCAGTATTTT
cdr3_aa: CASSLRTSGGFTDTQYF

clone_size: -
d_call: TRBD1
v_call: TRBV28
j_call: TRBJ2-7
cdr3_nt: TGTGCCAGCAGTTTAGGGACAGGGCCTTACGAGCAGTACTTC
cdr3_aa: CASSLGTGPYEQYF

clone_size: -
d_call: TRBD1
v_call: TRBV18
j_call: TRBJ1-2
cdr3_nt: TGTGCCAGCTCACTTACGCAGGGACAGGTCTATGGCTACACCTTC
cdr3_aa: CASSLTQGQVYGYTF

clone_size: -
d_call: -
v_call: TRBV13
j_call: TRBJ1-1
cdr3_nt: TGTGCCAGCAGCCGTCCCCCGGGAATGGAGAACACTGAAGCTTTCTTT
cdr3_aa: CASSRPPGMENTEAFF

clone_size: -
d_call: -
v_call: TRBV4-1
j_call: TRBJ2-2
cdr3_nt: TGCGCCAGCAGCCGATTGACAGTGCGATCCGGGGAGCTGTTTTTT
cdr3_aa: CASSRLTVRSGELFF

clone_size: -
d_call: -
v_call: TRBV9
j_call: TRBJ2-7
cdr3_nt: TGTGCCAGCAGCGTAGGTGGTGACAGGACTTACGAGCAGTACTTC
cdr3_aa: CASSVGGDRTYEQYF

clone_size: -
d_call: TRBD1
v_call: TRBV4-1
j_call: TRBJ2-5
cdr3_nt: TGCGCCAGCAGCCTAAGACATGGGACAGGGAAGGAGACCCAGTACTTC
cdr3_aa: CASSLRHGTGKETQYF

clone_size: -
d_call: TRBD2
v_call: TRBV13
j_call: TRBJ2-3
cdr3_nt: TGTGCCAGCAGGCGACAGACTAGCCCTAGCACAGATACGCAGTATTTT
cdr3_aa: CASRRQTSPSTDTQYF

clone_size: -
d_call: -
v_call: TRBV7-9
j_call: TRBJ1-4
cdr3_nt: TGTGCCAGCAGCAGCATGGAGGAAAAACTGTTTTTT
cdr3_aa: CASSSMEEKLFF

clone_size: -
d_call: -
v_call: TRBV30
j_call: TRBJ1-1
cdr3_nt: TGTGCCTGGACCGTCGACCCGTCGGGTGAAGCTTTCTTT
cdr3_aa: CAWTVDPSGEAFF

clone_size: -
d_call: TRBD2
v_call: TRBV27
j_call: TRBJ2-1
cdr3_nt: TGTGCCAGCAGTACCCTAGCGGTCTACAATGAGCAGTTCTTC
cdr3_aa: CASSTLAVYNEQFF

clone_size: -
d_call: -
v_call: TRBV5-1
j_call: TRBJ2-5
cdr3_nt: TGCGCCAGCAGCGAAACTAGTACTCAAGAGACCCAGTACTTC
cdr3_aa: CASSETSTQETQYF

clone_size: few
d_call: TRBD1
v_call: TRBV9
j_call: TRBJ2-1
cdr3_nt: TGTGCCAGCAGCGTGCGGACAGGGGATGAGCAGTTCTTC
cdr3_aa: CASSVRTGDEQFF

clone_size: -
d_call: -
v_call: TRBV18
j_call: TRBJ1-3
cdr3_nt: TGTGCCAGCTCACCGGCGGGAGGAAACACCATATATTTT
cdr3_aa: CASSPAGGNTIYF

clone_size: -
d_call: -
v_call: TRBV25-1
j_call: TRBJ1-4
cdr3_nt: TGTGCCAGCAGTGACCACGAATCGGGGTATAATGAAAAACTGTTTTTT
cdr3_aa: CASSDHESGYNEKLFF

clone_size: -
d_call: -
v_call: TRBV6-1
j_call: TRBJ2-1
cdr3_nt: TGTGCCAGCAGTGAAGGTAGCGGTACCTACAATGAGCAGTTCTTC
cdr3_aa: CASSEGSGTYNEQFF

clone_size: few
d_call: -
v_call: TRBV4-2
j_call: TRBJ2-7
cdr3_nt: TGTGCCAGCAGTCCAAACGGCGAGCAGTACTTC
cdr3_aa: CASSPNGEQYF

clone_size: -
d_call: TRBD2
v_call: TRBV7-9
j_call: TRBJ2-2
cdr3_nt: TGTGCCAGCAGCTTAGAAGTCCTGCGGGGGTCTCAGGGCGGGGAGCTGTTTTTT
cdr3_aa: CASSLEVLRGSQGGELFF

clone_size: -
d_call: TRBD2
v_call: TRBV5-1
j_call: TRBJ2-3
cdr3_nt: TGCGCCAGCAGCTCGGGACTAGCCTACACAGATACGCAGTATTTT
cdr3_aa: CASSSGLAYTDTQYF

clone_size: few
d_call: -
v_call: TRBV29-1
j_call: TRBJ1-1
cdr3_nt: TGCAGTTCAGGGTACACTGAAGCTTTCTTT
cdr3_aa: CSSGYTEAFF

clone_size: -
d_call: -
v_call: TRBV6-4
j_call: TRBJ2-6
cdr3_nt: TGTGCCAGCAGTGACTCGAGTGCCTCCGGGGCCAACGTCCTGACTTTC
cdr3_aa: CASSDSSASGANVLTF

clone_size: -
d_call: TRBD1
v_call: TRBV5-1
j_call: TRBJ1-1
cdr3_nt: TGCGCCAGCAGCCAACTCTCGACAGGGGGCAACACTGAAGCTTTCTTT
cdr3_aa: CASSQLSTGGNTEAFF

clone_size: -
d_call: -
v_call: TRBV2
j_call: TRBJ2-4
cdr3_nt: TGTGCCAGCAGTGATGAAGCGGTTATAGCCAAAAACATTCAGTACTTC
cdr3_aa: CASSDEAVIAKNIQYF

clone_size: -
d_call: TRBD1
v_call: TRBV6-6
j_call: TRBJ2-1
cdr3_nt: TGTGCCAGCAGTCGACAGGGGAATGAGCAGTTCTTC
cdr3_aa: CASSRQGNEQFF

clone_size: -
d_call: TRBD2
v_call: TRBV6-1
j_call: TRBJ2-1
cdr3_nt: TGTGCCAGCAGTGAAAGTCTAGCGGCCTACAATGAGCAGTTCTTC
cdr3_aa: CASSESLAAYNEQFF

clone_size: -
d_call: -
v_call: TRBV19
j_call: TRBJ1-5
cdr3_nt: TGTGCCAGTAACACTATCCAGGGTTTGGTAAGCAATCAGCCCCAGCATTTT
cdr3_aa: CASNTIQGLVSNQPQHF

clone_size: -
d_call: -
v_call: TRBV5-1
j_call: TRBJ2-5
cdr3_nt: TGCGCCAGCAGCTACGCCAGGGGAGGGGAGACCCAGTACTTC
cdr3_aa: CASSYARGGETQYF

clone_size: -
d_call: TRBD1
v_call: TRBV5-1
j_call: TRBJ1-4
cdr3_nt: TGCGCCAGCAGCCCGAACCTGGCAGGGGGCGCAGGAGAAAAACTGTTTTTT
cdr3_aa: CASSPNLAGGAGEKLFF

clone_size: -
d_call: -
v_call: TRBV15
j_call: TRBJ1-2
cdr3_nt: TGTGCCACCAGCAGAGGCGGGGGTTTCTATGGCTACACCTTC
cdr3_aa: CATSRGGGFYGYTF

clone_size: -
d_call: -
v_call: TRBV30
j_call: TRBJ1-3
cdr3_nt: TGTGCCTGGAGTGACCTTTCAGGCCCCGGAAACACCATATATTTT
cdr3_aa: CAWSDLSGPGNTIYF

clone_size: -
d_call: -
v_call: TRBV6-5
j_call: TRBJ1-1
cdr3_nt: TGTGCCAGCAGTTACCCGGAGGGGAAAGCTTTCTTT
cdr3_aa: CASSYPEGKAFF

clone_size: -
d_call: TRBD2
v_call: TRBV5-1
j_call: TRBJ2-3
cdr3_nt: TGCGCCAGCAGCTTGGTTAGCGGGAGGGGTACAGATACGCAGTATTTT
cdr3_aa: CASSLVSGRGTDTQYF

clone_size: -
d_call: -
v_call: TRBV5-1
j_call: TRBJ1-2
cdr3_nt: TGCGCCAGCAGCTTGGCCGCGGAGGGCGGCTATGGCTACACCTTC
cdr3_aa: CASSLAAEGGYGYTF

clone_size: -
d_call: -
v_call: TRBV4-1
j_call: TRBJ2-6
cdr3_nt: TGCGCGACCGGCGGGGGCGCTTTAAACGGGGCCAACGTCCTGACTTTC
cdr3_aa: CATGGGALNGANVLTF

clone_size: -
d_call: -
v_call: TRBV13
j_call: TRBJ1-2
cdr3_nt: TGTGCCAGCAGCTTAGGGGACACGCAGTCGGGCTACACCTTC
cdr3_aa: CASSLGDTQSGYTF

clone_size: -
d_call: TRBD1
v_call: TRBV27
j_call: TRBJ2-7
cdr3_nt: TGTGCCACAAATTCTCTTGGGACAGGGGGCGAGCAGTACTTC
cdr3_aa: CATNSLGTGGEQYF

clone_size: -
d_call: TRBD1
v_call: TRBV28
j_call: TRBJ1-2
cdr3_nt: TGTGCCAGCCGACAGGGTCTCTATGGCTACACCTTC
cdr3_aa: CASRQGLYGYTF

clone_size: once
d_call: TRBD1
v_call: TRBV5-6
j_call: TRBJ2-7
cdr3_nt: TGTGCCAGCAGCCACTCCGGGACAGGCTCCTACGAGCAGTACTTC
cdr3_aa: CASSHSGTGSYEQYF

clone_size: -
d_call: -
v_call: TRBV5-6
j_call: TRBJ2-7
cdr3_nt: TGTGCCAGCAGCTTAGGAGGGGCCGAGCAGTACTTC
cdr3_aa: CASSLGGAEQYF

clone_size: -
d_call: -
v_call: TRBV30
j_call: TRBJ1-1
cdr3_nt: TGTGCCTGGAGTGCTAAAGAGAACACTGAAGCTTTCTTT
cdr3_aa: CAWSAKENTEAFF

clone_size: -
d_call: -
v_call: TRBV4-2
j_call: TRBJ2-1
cdr3_nt: TGTGCCAGCAGCCAAGATAGTCGGGGATTCTTGGACAATGAGCAGTTCTTC
cdr3_aa: CASSQDSRGFLDNEQFF

clone_size: -
d_call: -
v_call: TRBV5-4
j_call: TRBJ1-2
cdr3_nt: TGTGCCAGCACCACCGGCGGGTTCTATGGCTACACCTTC
cdr3_aa: CASTTGGFYGYTF

clone_size: few
d_call: TRBD2
v_call: TRBV11-2
j_call: TRBJ2-1
cdr3_nt: TGTGCCAGCAGCCCCTATGAGACTAGCGGGAATGATGAGCAGTTCTTC
cdr3_aa: CASSPYETSGNDEQFF

clone_size: -
d_call: TRBD1
v_call: TRBV30
j_call: TRBJ1-2
cdr3_nt: TGTGCCTGGAGTGGACAGGGTAATTTGGGTGGCTACACCTTC
cdr3_aa: CAWSGQGNLGGYTF

clone_size: -
d_call: -
v_call: TRBV6-5
j_call: TRBJ2-7
cdr3_nt: TGTGCCAGCAGTTACTCGTCGTGGGGGCTGAGCGAGCAGTACTTC
cdr3_aa: CASSYSSWGLSEQYF

clone_size: once
d_call: -
v_call: TRBV5-1
j_call: TRBJ2-3
cdr3_nt: TGCGCCAGCAGCATTGGGACTTCCCGAAACACAGATACGCAGTATTTT
cdr3_aa: CASSIGTSRNTDTQYF

clone_size: -
d_call: -
v_call: TRBV4-2
j_call: TRBJ1-1
cdr3_nt: TGTGCCAGCAGCCAAGTAACGGGGGACACTGAAGCTTTCTTT
cdr3_aa: CASSQVTGDTEAFF

clone_size: -
d_call: -
v_call: TRBV28
j_call: TRBJ2-7
cdr3_nt: TGTGCCAGCGGTATTCGGGACGAGCAGTACTTC
cdr3_aa: CASGIRDEQYF

clone_size: -
d_call: TRBD1
v_call: TRBV6-5
j_call: TRBJ1-2
cdr3_nt: TGTGCCAGCAGTGACTACAGGGGAAAGAACTATGGCTACACCTTC
cdr3_aa: CASSDYRGKNYGYTF

clone_size: -
d_call: TRBD1
v_call: TRBV11-2
j_call: TRBJ1-4
cdr3_nt: TGTGCCAGCAGCCGCGGACAGGGGGGAACTAATGAAAAACTGTTTTTT
cdr3_aa: CASSRGQGGTNEKLFF

clone_size: -
d_call: -
v_call: TRBV9
j_call: TRBJ2-1
cdr3_nt: TGTGCCAGCAGCCGTAATACCGGACAGTACAATGAGCAGTTCTTC
cdr3_aa: CASSRNTGQYNEQFF

clone_size: -
d_call: -
v_call: TRBV19
j_call: TRBJ1-1
cdr3_nt: TGTGCCAGTAGTCCCGACAGGCTGAACACTGAAGCTTTCTTT
cdr3_aa: CASSPDRLNTEAFF

clone_size: -
d_call: TRBD2
v_call: TRBV30
j_call: TRBJ2-7
cdr3_nt: TGTGCCTGGAGTCCGGGACTAGACTACGAGCAGTACTTC
cdr3_aa: CAWSPGLDYEQYF

clone_size: -
d_call: -
v_call: TRBV5-8
j_call: TRBJ2-7
cdr3_nt: TGTGCCAGCAGCCGTACTAACTCCTACGAGCAGTACTTC
cdr3_aa: CASSRTNSYEQYF

clone_size: -
d_call: TRBD1
v_call: TRBV6-5
j_call: TRBJ2-3
cdr3_nt: TGTGCCAGCAGTTACCTGACAGGGAACACAGATACGCAGTATTTT
cdr3_aa: CASSYLTGNTDTQYF